Detailed here is one T cell receptor beta chain. No antigen is known for it. These data come from a study of T cells expressing NK-cell markers. Turning to the study itself: In the group of eight sequenced donors, seven were HCMV-seropositive and one was seronegative. Findings and limits, study-wide: In several donors, dominant clonotypes made up roughly 28.3-65% of CD3+CD56-NKG2C+ cells. The share of CD8+ T cells held by dominant NKG2C+ clonotypes was about 1.0-7.5% in roughly 6 donors.

Scientists made TCR beta cDNA using 5'RACE template switching with UMIs. Using the 5' RACE reads, TCRdb records one entry per CDR3 protein without DNA. The sample has 500,000 to 600,000 distinct CDR3 sequences. The CDR3 spans 13 residues. Per germline, CDR1 SNHLY and CDR2 FYNNEI. The sample taken for sequencing was blood T cells: a sorted CD56 or NKG2C T cell subset, CD4+ or CD8+ T cells, or bulk PBMC T cells (not recorded which). This clonotype was sampled from a young man in good health. The chain is built from TRBV2 and TRBJ1-3. CDR3 amino acids: CASSDHSGNTIYF.